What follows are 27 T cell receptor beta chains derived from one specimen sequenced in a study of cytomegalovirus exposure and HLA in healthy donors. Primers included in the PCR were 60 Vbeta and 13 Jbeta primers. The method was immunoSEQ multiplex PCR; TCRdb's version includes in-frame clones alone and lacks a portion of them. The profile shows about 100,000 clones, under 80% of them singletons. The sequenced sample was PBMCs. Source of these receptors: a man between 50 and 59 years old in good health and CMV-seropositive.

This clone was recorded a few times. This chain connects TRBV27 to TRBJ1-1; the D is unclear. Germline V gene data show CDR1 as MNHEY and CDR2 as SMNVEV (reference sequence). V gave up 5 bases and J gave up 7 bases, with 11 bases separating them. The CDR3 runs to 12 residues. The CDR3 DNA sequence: TGTGCCAGCAGTAACCGAGGTAGTGAAGCTTTCTTT. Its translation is CASSNRGSEAFF.

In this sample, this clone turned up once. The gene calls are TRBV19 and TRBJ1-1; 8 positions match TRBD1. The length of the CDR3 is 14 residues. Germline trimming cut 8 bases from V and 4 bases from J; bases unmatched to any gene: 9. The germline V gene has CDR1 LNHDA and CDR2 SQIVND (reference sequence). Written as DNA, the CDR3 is TGTGCCAGTTTCAGGGGGCAGGTGGGCACTGAAGCTTTCTTT. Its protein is CASFRGQVGTEAFF.

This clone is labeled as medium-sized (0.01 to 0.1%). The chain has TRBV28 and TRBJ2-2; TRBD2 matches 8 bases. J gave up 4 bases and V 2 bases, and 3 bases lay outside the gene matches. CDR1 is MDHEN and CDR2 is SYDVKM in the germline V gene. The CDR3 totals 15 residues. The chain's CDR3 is CASSLVGTSTGELFF. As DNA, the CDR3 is TGTGCCAGCAGTTTAGTGGGGACTAGCACCGGGGAGCTGTTTTTT.

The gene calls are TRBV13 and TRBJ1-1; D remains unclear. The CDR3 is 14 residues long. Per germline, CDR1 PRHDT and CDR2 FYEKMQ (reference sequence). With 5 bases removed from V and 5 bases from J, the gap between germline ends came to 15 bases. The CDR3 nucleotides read TGTGCCAGCAGCACGTCCCGGGGAGAAACTGAAGCTTTCTTT. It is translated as CASSTSRGETEAFF.

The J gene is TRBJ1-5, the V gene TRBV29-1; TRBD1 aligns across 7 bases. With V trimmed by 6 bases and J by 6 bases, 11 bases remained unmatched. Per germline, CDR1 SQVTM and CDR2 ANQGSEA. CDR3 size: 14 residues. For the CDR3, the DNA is TGCAGCGTCGGAGCGACAGGGATAGGTCAGCCCCAGCATTTT. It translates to CSVGATGIGQPQHF.

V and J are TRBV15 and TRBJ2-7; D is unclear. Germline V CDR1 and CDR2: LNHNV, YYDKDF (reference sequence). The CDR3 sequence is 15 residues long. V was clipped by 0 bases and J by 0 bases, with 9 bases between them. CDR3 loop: CATSRDTMSSYEQYF. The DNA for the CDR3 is TGTGCCACCAGCAGAGATACGATGAGCTCCTACGAGCAGTACTTC.

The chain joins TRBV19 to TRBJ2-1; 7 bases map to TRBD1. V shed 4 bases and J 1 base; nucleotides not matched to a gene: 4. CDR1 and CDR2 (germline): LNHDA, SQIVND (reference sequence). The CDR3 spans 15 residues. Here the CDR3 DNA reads TGTGCCAGTAGTACCACGGGACAGTCCTACAATGAGCAGTTCTTC. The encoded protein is CASSTTGQSYNEQFF.

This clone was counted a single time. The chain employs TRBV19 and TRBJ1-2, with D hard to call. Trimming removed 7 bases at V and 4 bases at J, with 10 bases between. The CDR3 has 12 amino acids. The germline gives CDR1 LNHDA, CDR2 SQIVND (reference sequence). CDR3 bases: TGTGCCAGTATGGAGGTTTCCTATGGCTACACCTTC. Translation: CASMEVSYGYTF.

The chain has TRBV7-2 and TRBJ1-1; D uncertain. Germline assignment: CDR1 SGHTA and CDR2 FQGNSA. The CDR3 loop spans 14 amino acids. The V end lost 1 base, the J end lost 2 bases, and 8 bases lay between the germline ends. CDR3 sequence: CASSLVQQNTEAFF. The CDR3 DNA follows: TGTGCCAGCAGCTTAGTACAGCAAAACACTGAAGCTTTCTTT.

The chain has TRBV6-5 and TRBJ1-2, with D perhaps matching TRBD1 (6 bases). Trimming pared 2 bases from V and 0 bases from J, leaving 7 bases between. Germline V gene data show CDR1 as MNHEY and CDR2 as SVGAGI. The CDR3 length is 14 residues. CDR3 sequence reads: CASSYNRANYGYTF. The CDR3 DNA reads TGTGCCAGCAGTTACAACAGGGCTAACTATGGCTACACCTTC.

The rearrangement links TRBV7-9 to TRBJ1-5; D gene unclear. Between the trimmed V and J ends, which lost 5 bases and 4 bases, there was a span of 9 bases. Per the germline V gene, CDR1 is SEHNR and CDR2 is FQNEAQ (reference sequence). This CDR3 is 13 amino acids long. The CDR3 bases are TGTGCCAGCAGCGCAACAGTGAATCAGCCCCAGCATTTT. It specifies CASSATVNQPQHF. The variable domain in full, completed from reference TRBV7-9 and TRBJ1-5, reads DTGVSQNPRHKITKRGQNVTFRCDPISEHNRLYWYRQTLGQGPEFLTYFQNEAQLEKSRLLSDRFSAERPKGSFSTLEIQRTEQGDSAMYLCASSATVNQPQHFGDGTRLSIL.

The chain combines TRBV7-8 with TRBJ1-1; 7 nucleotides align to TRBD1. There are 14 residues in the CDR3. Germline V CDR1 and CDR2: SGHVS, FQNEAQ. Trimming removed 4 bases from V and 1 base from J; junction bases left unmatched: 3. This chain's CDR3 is CASSWRTGNTEAFF. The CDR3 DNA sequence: TGTGCCAGCAGCTGGAGGACAGGGAACACTGAAGCTTTCTTT.

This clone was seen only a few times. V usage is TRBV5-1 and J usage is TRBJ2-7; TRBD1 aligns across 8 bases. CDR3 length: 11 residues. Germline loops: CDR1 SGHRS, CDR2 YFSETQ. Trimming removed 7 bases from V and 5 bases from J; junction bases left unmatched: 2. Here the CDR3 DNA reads TGCGCCAGCCGGACAGGGAACGAGCAGTACTTC. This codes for CASRTGNEQYF.

Here the CDR3 reads CASSISRGFGTEAFF. As DNA, the CDR3 is TGTGCCAGTAGTATTTCTCGGGGATTTGGCACTGAAGCTTTCTTT. The V gene is TRBV19, the J gene TRBJ1-1, with D hard to call. Germline V gene data show CDR1 as LNHDA and CDR2 as SQIVND (reference sequence). This CDR3 is 15 amino acids long. V lost 3 bases and J 4 bases, leaving 15 bases between the germline ends.

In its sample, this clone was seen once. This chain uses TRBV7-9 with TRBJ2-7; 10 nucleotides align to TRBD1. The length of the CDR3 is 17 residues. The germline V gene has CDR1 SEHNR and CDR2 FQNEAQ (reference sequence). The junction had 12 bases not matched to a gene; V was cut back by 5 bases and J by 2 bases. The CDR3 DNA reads TGTGCCAGCAGCCAGCGCTCCGGGACAGGGGATCCCTACGAGCAGTACTTC. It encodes CASSQRSGTGDPYEQYF.

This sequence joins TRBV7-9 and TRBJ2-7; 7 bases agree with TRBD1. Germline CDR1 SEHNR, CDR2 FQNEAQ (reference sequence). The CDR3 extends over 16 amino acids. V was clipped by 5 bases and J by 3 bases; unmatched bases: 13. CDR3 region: CASSHRSGGTDYEQYF. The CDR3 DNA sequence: TGTGCCAGCAGCCACCGATCAGGGGGTACGGACTACGAGCAGTACTTC.

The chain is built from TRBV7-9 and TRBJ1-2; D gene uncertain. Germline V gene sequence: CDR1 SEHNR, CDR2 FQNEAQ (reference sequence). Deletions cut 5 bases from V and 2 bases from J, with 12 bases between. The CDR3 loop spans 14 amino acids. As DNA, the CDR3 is TGTGCCAGCAGCCTGCGGGAGCAGAACTATGGCTACACCTTC. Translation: CASSLREQNYGYTF.

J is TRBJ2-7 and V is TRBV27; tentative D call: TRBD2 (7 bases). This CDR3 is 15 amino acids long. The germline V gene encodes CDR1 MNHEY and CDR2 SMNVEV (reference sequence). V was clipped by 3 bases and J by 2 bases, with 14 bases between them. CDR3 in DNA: TGTGCCAGCAGTTTTTCCGGGGGGCTTACCTACGAGCAGTACTTC. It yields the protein CASSFSGGLTYEQYF.

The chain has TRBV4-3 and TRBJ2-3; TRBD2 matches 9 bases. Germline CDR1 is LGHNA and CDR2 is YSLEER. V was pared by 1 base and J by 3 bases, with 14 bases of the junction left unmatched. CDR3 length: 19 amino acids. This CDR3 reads CASSQAMGRGGAGTDTQYF. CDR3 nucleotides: TGCGCCAGCAGCCAAGCCATGGGACGCGGGGGGGCCGGAACAGATACGCAGTATTTT.

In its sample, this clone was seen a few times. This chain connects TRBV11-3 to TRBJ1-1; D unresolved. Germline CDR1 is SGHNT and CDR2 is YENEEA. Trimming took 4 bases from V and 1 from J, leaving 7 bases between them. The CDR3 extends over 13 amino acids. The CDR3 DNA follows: TGTGCCAGCAGCTCCGAGGAGAACACTGAAGCTTTCTTT. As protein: CASSSEENTEAFF.

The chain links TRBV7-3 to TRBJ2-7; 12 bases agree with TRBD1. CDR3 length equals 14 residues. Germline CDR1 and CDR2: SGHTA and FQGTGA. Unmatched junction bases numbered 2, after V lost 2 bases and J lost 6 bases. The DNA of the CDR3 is TGTGCCAGCAGCTTATCGGGACAGGGGGCCGAGCAGTACTTC. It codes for CASSLSGQGAEQYF.

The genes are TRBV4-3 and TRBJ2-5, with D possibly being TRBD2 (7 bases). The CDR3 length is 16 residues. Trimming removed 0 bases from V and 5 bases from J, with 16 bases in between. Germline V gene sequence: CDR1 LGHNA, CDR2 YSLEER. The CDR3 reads CASSQERGGGWETQYF. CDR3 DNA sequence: TGCGCCAGCAGCCAAGAGAGAGGGGGGGGCTGGGAGACCCAGTACTTC.

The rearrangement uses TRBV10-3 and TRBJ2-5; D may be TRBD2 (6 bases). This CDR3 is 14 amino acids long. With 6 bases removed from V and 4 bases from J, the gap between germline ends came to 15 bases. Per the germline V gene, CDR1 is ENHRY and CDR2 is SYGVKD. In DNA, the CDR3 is TGTGCCATCAGCCCGGATCGGGGGAGAGAGACCCAGTACTTC. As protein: CAISPDRGRETQYF.

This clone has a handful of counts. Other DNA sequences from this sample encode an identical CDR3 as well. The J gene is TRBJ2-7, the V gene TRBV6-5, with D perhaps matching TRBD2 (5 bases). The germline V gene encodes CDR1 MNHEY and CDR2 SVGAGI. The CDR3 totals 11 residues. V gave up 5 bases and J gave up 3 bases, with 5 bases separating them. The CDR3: CASSAGYEQYF. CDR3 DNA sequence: TGTGCCAGCAGTGCGGGCTACGAGCAGTACTTC.

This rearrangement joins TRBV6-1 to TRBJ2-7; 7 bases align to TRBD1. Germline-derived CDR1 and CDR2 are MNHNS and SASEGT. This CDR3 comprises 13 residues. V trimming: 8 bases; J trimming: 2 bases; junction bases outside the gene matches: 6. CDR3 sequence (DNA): TGTGCCAGCCGGGACAGCATTACCTACGAGCAGTACTTC. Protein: CASRDSITYEQYF.

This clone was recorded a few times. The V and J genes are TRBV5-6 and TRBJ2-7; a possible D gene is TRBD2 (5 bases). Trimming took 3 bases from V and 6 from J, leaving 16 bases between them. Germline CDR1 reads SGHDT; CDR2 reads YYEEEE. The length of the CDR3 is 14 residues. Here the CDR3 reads CASSYGLLYREQYF. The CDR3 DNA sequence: TGTGCCAGCAGCTATGGACTCCTCTACCGCGAGCAGTACTTC.

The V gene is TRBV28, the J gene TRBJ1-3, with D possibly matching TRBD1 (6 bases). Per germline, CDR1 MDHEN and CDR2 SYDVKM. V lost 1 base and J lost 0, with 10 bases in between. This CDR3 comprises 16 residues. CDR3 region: CASSLFQGHSGNTIYF. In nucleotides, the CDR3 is TGTGCCAGCAGTTTATTCCAGGGGCACTCTGGAAACACCATATATTTT.